Shown below are 9 T cell receptor beta chains from a single sample sequenced in a study of CD8+ T cells in alopecia areata. The treatment denotes: oral pan-JAK inhibitor, 5-10 mg twice daily. RNA, once extracted, was reverse transcribed into cDNA for use as the sequencing template. Data came from immunoSEQ multiplex PCR; TCRdb stores just in-frame clones and leaves some out. The sample consists of about 280,000 clones, about three fifths of them appearing once. Specimen: CD4+ T cells sorted from blood, collected at week 24, from a patient treated with tofacitinib. These receptors were obtained from a human donor with alopecia areata.

This sequence joins TRBV6-5 and TRBJ2-3; 9 nucleotides match TRBD2. CDR1 and CDR2 (germline): MNHEY, SVGAGI. CDR3 size: 14 residues. Trimming cost V 3 bases and J 5 bases; bases outside gene matches: 3. This chain's CDR3 is CASSYSGGIDTQYF. CDR3 coding DNA: TGTGCCAGCAGTTATAGCGGGGGAATAGATACGCAGTATTTT.

The chain combines TRBV29-1 with TRBJ1-2; a weak D match, TRBD1 (5 bases). Trimming pared 8 bases from V and 3 bases from J, leaving 16 bases between. CDR3 size: 13 residues. CDR1 and CDR2 from the germline V gene are SQVTM and ANQGSEA. CDR3 sequence (DNA): TGCAGCCTTGGGGACTCTTCAGACTATGGCTACACCTTC. Its translation: CSLGDSSDYGYTF. The complete variable domain, with remaining parts taken from reference TRBV29-1 and TRBJ1-2, reads SAVISQKPSRDICQRGTSLTIQCQVDSQVTMMFWYRQQPGQSLTLIATANQGSEATYESGFVIDKFPISRPNLTFSTLTVSNMSPEDSSIYLCSLGDSSDYGYTFGSGTRLTVV.

This sequence joins TRBV5-1 and TRBJ1-2, with 8 bases identical to TRBD1. The CDR3 is 16 residues long. With 0 bases clipped from V and 4 bases from J, the junction kept 8 bases outside the gene matches. CDR1 and CDR2 (germline): SGHRS, YFSETQ. This CDR3 reads CASSLALTGAVYGYTF. The CDR3 DNA reads as TGCGCCAGCAGCTTGGCCCTGACAGGGGCGGTCTATGGCTACACCTTC. Looking up the rest from reference TRBV5-1 and TRBJ1-2 gives the full variable domain: KAGVTQTPRYLIKTRGQQVTLSCSPISGHRSVSWYQQTPGQGLQFLFEYFSETQRNKGNFPGRFSGRQFSNSRSEMNVSTLELGDSALYLCASSLALTGAVYGYTFGSGTRLTVV.

This chain connects TRBV7-2 to TRBJ2-3; 13 bases fit TRBD2. Germline CDR1 and CDR2: SGHTA and FQGNSA. This CDR3 spans 15 amino acids. V shed 5 bases and J 5 bases; nucleotides not matched to a gene: 4. The CDR3 coding sequence is TGTGCCAGCAGCCGGACTAGCGGGGGAGGAGATACGCAGTATTTT. Its translation: CASSRTSGGGDTQYF.

The sample holds one count of this clone. This chain uses TRBV7-2 with TRBJ2-3; D is unresolved. The CDR3 runs to 14 residues. Germline values: CDR1 SGHTA, CDR2 FQGNSA. With 4 bases removed from V and 4 bases from J, the gap between germline ends came to 12 bases. The CDR3 sequence is CASSSQLMADTQYF. The CDR3 nucleotides are TGTGCCAGCAGCTCACAACTGATGGCAGATACGCAGTATTTT.

The V and J genes are TRBV9 and TRBJ1-6, with 8 positions matching TRBD1. This CDR3 has 15 amino acids. The V and J ends lost 4 bases and 8 bases, in that order; junction bases with no gene match: 8. From germline, CDR1 is SGDLS and CDR2 YYNGEE. CDR3 sequence reads: CASSRWTGKDSPLHF. The CDR3 bases are TGTGCCAGCAGCAGATGGACAGGGAAGGATTCACCCCTCCACTTT.

This clone turned up a few times. The rearrangement uses TRBV5-6 and TRBJ2-3; no clear D. From germline, CDR1 is SGHDT and CDR2 YYEEEE. V dropped 4 bases and J dropped 4 bases, with 19 bases sitting between them. The CDR3 loop spans 16 amino acids. CDR3 region: CASSPYLTGGADTQYF. In DNA, the CDR3 is TGTGCCAGCAGCCCCTACCTGACGGGCGGCGCAGATACGCAGTATTTT.

The sample holds one count of this clone. The chain recombines TRBV5-1 with TRBJ1-2; 9 bases are shared with TRBD1. V was clipped by 1 base and J by 10 bases; unmatched bases: 17. CDR3 length equals 17 residues. Per the germline V gene, CDR1 is SGHRS and CDR2 is YFSETQ. The CDR3 DNA follows: TGCGCCAGCAGCTTGATCGGTACAACAGGGGGCGAGTTAGACTACACCTTC. Encoded protein: CASSLIGTTGGELDYTF. The full variable domain, in which reference TRBV5-1 and TRBJ1-2 provide the parts outside the CDR3, is KAGVTQTPRYLIKTRGQQVTLSCSPISGHRSVSWYQQTPGQGLQFLFEYFSETQRNKGNFPGRFSGRQFSNSRSEMNVSTLELGDSALYLCASSLIGTTGGELDYTFGSGTRLTVV.

The chain has TRBV30 and TRBJ2-5; D uncertain. The CDR3 covers 13 residues. V was cut by 0 bases and J by 2 bases, with 7 bases left in between. CDR1 and CDR2 (germline): GTSNPN, SVGIG (reference sequence). The CDR3 reads CAWSVRLQETQYF. CDR3 DNA sequence: TGTGCCTGGAGTGTACGCCTGCAAGAGACCCAGTACTTC.